This TCR beta chain was observed in a study of T cells in Graves' hyperthyroidism and ophthalmopathy. The investigators amplified TCR beta CDR3 regions from RNA transcripts. HTBI primers were used for first-round RT-PCR of the TCR CDR3. TCRdb called the multiplex PCR reads again in MiXCR, with one record for every CDR3 protein. The sample lists roughly 360,000 distinct CDR3 sequences, less than 15% occurring once. Hyperthyroidism had been newly diagnosed in patients aged 18 to 65, and its duration was under 2 months. Diagnoses were established using clinical symptoms, serum thyroxine and TRAb, thyroid ultrasound and orbital computed tomography. This clonotype has at least ten counts. The antigen is undetermined. The CDR3 length is 11 residues. Per the germline V gene, CDR1 is DFQATT and CDR2 is SNEGSKA (reference sequence). Trimming shortened V by 3 bases and J by 8 bases, and 7 bases separated the two germline ends.

Study observations and caveats: Most expanded thyroid clonotypes above 0.001 recurred in blood. A model built on 13 V-J features separated ophthalmopathy from stable hyperthyroidism.

V usage is TRBV20-1 and J usage is TRBJ1-4; D unclear. The TCR originated in a man aged 30 to 39 with Graves' hyperthyroidism that later progressed to Graves' ophthalmopathy. Sequenced material: blood. The DNA for the CDR3 is TGCAGTGCTAGCGGCGGGGAAAAACTGTTTTTT. This translates into CSASGGEKLFF.